The TCR beta chain under discussion was sequenced for a study of CD8 T cells in Susac syndrome. With random hexamers, roughly 0.45 to 1 ug RNA was reverse transcribed. TCRdb ran MiXCR on the immunoSEQ multiplex PCR reads and lists one entry per CDR3 protein. The data show just over 150,000 distinct CDR3 sequences, approximately 95% seen once. This clonotype was detected only a few times. The CDR3 spans 12 residues. The germline V and J ends were trimmed by 0 bases and 4 bases, with 4 bases remaining between them. CDR1 is DFQATT and CDR2 is SNEGSKA in the germline V gene (reference sequence). Purification of the CD8+ and CD4+ T cells relied on negative isolation, and TEMRA cells underwent FACS enrichment.

The TCR sequence derives from a human donor with Susac syndrome. The sequencing input was CD4+ T cells from PBMCs. This chain connects TRBV20-1 to TRBJ1-5; D ambiguous. The CDR3 reads CSARDSNQPQHF. CDR3 nucleotides: TGCAGTGCTAGAGATTCAAATCAGCCCCAGCATTTT.